Following are 9 T cell receptor beta chains from one sample sequenced in a study of blood T cells in healthy people across ages. Primed by a sample-barcoded 5' primer and a J-beta primer mix, a second PCR proceeded for about 6 to 12 cycles. TCRdb re-analysed the 5' RACE reads in MiXCR, keeping a single row per CDR3 protein. There are about 1 million distinct CDR3 sequences in the sample; less than 50% occur only once, and under 20% lies in the top ten. Sequences were obtained from blood. Receptor source: a woman aged 55-70 years in good health.

This clonotype showed up just a few times. The CDR3 is CSARGASGALGPEQYF. The CDR3 DNA sequence: TGCAGTGCTAGAGGGGCTAGCGGAGCCCTGGGGCCCGAGCAGTACTTC. The J gene is TRBJ2-5, the V gene TRBV20-1; TRBD2 agrees at 7 bases. The end of the DNA aligns better with TRBJ2-7, so the J call may be wrong. This CDR3 has 16 residues. The germline V gene has CDR1 DFQATT and CDR2 SNEGSKA (reference sequence).

The chain carries TRBV3-1 and TRBJ2-3; 10 nucleotides line up with TRBD2. Germline trimming cut 4 bases from V and 5 bases from J; bases unmatched to any gene: 6. Germline assignment: CDR1 LGHDT and CDR2 YNNKEL (reference sequence). CDR3 length: 15 amino acids. CDR3 in DNA: TGTGCCAGCAGCCCCCGGGGACTAGCGTTAGATACGCAGTATTTT. This translates into CASSPRGLALDTQYF.

V gene TRBV27 combines with J gene TRBJ2-1; D remains ambiguous. The CDR3 contains 11 residues. Per germline, CDR1 MNHEY and CDR2 SMNVEV (reference sequence). With 4 bases removed from V and 13 bases from J, the gap between germline ends came to 11 bases. This CDR3 is CASSSGETQFF. CDR3 bases: TGTGCCAGCAGTTCCGGAGAGACCCAGTTCTTC.

This clonotype was counted only a few times. This chain links TRBV4-1 with TRBJ2-1, with 9 nucleotides matching TRBD2. Germline CDR1 and CDR2: MGHRA and YSYEKL. This CDR3 has 15 residues. J gave up 4 bases and V 0 bases, and 1 base lay outside the gene matches. DNA for the CDR3: TGCGCCAGCAGCCAAGAAAGCGGGAGGTACAATGAGCAGTTCTTC. Translating it yields CASSQESGRYNEQFF.

CDR3 residues: CASSSASGRALFEEEQFF. The CDR3 DNA sequence: TGTGCCAGCAGCTCGGCTAGCGGGAGGGCCCTGTTCGAGGAGGAGCAGTTCTTC. This chain uses TRBV11-2 with TRBJ2-1; 12 nucleotides line up with TRBD2. V trimming: 4 bases; J trimming: 10 bases; junction bases outside the gene matches: 17. Germline assignment: CDR1 SGHAT and CDR2 FQNNGV. The CDR3 runs 18 residues. Complete variable domain (other parts from reference TRBV11-2 and TRBJ2-1): EAGVAQSPRYKIIEKRQSVAFWCNPISGHATLYWYQQILGQGPKLLIQFQNNGVVDDSQLPKDRFSAERLKGVDSTLKIQPAKLEDSAVYLCASSSASGRALFEEEQFFGPGTRLTVL.

The chain uses TRBV9 and TRBJ2-5; the D is unclear. V lost 0 bases and J lost 5, with 14 bases in between. The germline V gene has CDR1 SGDLS and CDR2 YYNGEE. This CDR3 has 15 amino acids. The DNA for the CDR3 is TGTGCCAGCAGCGTAGGGGCGGAGCGAAGGGAGACCCAGTACTTC. Its protein product is CASSVGAERRETQYF. Full variable domain (missing parts from reference TRBV9 and TRBJ2-5): DSGVTQTPKHLITATGQRVTLRCSPRSGDLSVYWYQQSLDQGLQFLIQYYNGEERAKGNILERFSAQQFPDLHSELNLSSLELGDSALYFCASSVGAERRETQYFGPGTRLLVL.

The chain combines TRBV30 with TRBJ2-4; D perhaps matches TRBD2 (7 bases). Germline V CDR1 and CDR2: GTSNPN, SVGIG (reference sequence). CDR3 length: 17 amino acids. V lost 3 bases to trimming and J lost 10 bases, with 28 bases between them. CDR3 sequence reads: CAWSASFGTRGDRIQYF. Here the CDR3 DNA reads TGTGCCTGGAGCGCTAGTTTCGGGACACGGGGGGACCGAATTCAGTACTTC.

This clonotype was recorded at least ten times. The CDR3 bases are TGTGCCACCAGTGACCCCAGGGCCCGCACAGATACGCAGTATTTT. The encoded protein is CATSDPRARTDTQYF. This chain uses TRBV24-1 with TRBJ2-3; a possible D gene is TRBD1 (5 bases). V lost 4 bases and J 1 base, leaving 11 bases between the germline ends. CDR3 length equals 15 residues. Germline CDR1 and CDR2: KGHDR and SFDVKD.

The chain joins TRBV13 to TRBJ2-1; tentative D call: TRBD2 (5 bases). Trimming took 4 bases from V and 13 from J, leaving 14 bases between them. Germline V gives CDR1 PRHDT, CDR2 FYEKMQ (reference sequence). This CDR3 has 12 amino acids. The CDR3 DNA follows: TGTGCCAGCAGCTCTCAAGCGGCGGAACAGTTCTTC. Its translation: CASSSQAAEQFF.